The 27 T cell receptor beta chains below come from one sample, sequenced in a study of CD8+ T cells in alopecia areata. After isolation, RNA underwent reverse transcription to generate cDNA as the sequencing template. Generated by immunoSEQ multiplex PCR, the TCRdb table keeps only in-frame clones and is missing some. This repertoire shows some 200,000 clones, about 63% found once; its top ten account for approximately 14%. This sample comprised CD4+ T cells sorted from blood, obtained at week 0. These receptors were taken from a human donor with alopecia areata.

This clone was seen more than once but under ten times. The V and J genes are TRBV5-4 and TRBJ2-7; D is possibly TRBD1 (6 bases). CDR3 length: 14 residues. CDR1 and CDR2 (germline): SGHNT, YYREEE (reference sequence). V lost 2 bases, J lost 0 bases, and 9 bases lay in between. CDR3 region: CASSFRDISYEQYF. For the CDR3, the DNA is TGTGCCAGCAGCTTTAGGGACATCTCCTACGAGCAGTACTTC.

CDR3 coding DNA: TGCAGTCCCTCGGGGAACTATGGCTACACCTTC. It translates to CSPSGNYGYTF. V gene TRBV20-1 combines with J gene TRBJ1-2; D is ambiguous. Trimming cost V 8 bases and J 2 bases, with 9 bases left between them. The CDR3 spans 11 residues. Germline values: CDR1 DFQATT, CDR2 SNEGSKA (reference sequence).

The chain recombines TRBV29-1 with TRBJ2-7, with 7 bases fitting TRBD2. Germline CDR1 SQVTM, CDR2 ANQGSEA. The V and J ends lost 7 bases and 4 bases, in that order; junction bases with no gene match: 10. The CDR3 contains 13 residues. CDR3 sequence reads: CSAVGLREYEQYF. The DNA of the CDR3 is TGCAGCGCAGTGGGACTAAGAGAATACGAGCAGTACTTC.

This chain uses TRBV7-3 with TRBJ1-2, with 9 nucleotides matching TRBD1. CDR1 SGHTA and CDR2 FQGTGA come from the germline V gene. CDR3 length equals 15 residues. The V and J ends lost 3 bases and 7 bases, in that order; junction bases with no gene match: 9. DNA of the CDR3: TGTGCCAGCAGCTTGTCGAGACAGGGGGATCCTGGCTACACCTTC. Amino acids: CASSLSRQGDPGYTF. The whole variable domain, filled in from reference TRBV7-3 and TRBJ1-2, reads GAGVSQTPSNKVTEKGKYVELRCDPISGHTALYWYRQSLGQGPEFLIYFQGTGAADDSGLPNDRFFAVRPEGSVSTLKIQRTERGDSAVYLCASSLSRQGDPGYTFGSGTRLTVV.

This clone was observed a few times. The chain has TRBV29-1 and TRBJ2-2; a weak D match, TRBD2 (6 bases). V lost 4 bases to trimming and J lost 1 base, with 13 bases between them. Germline CDR1 reads SQVTM; CDR2 reads ANQGSEA. The CDR3 sequence is 15 residues long. In DNA, the CDR3 is TGCAGCGTTGTACCCGGCGGGGTGAACACCGGGGAGCTGTTTTTT. The encoded protein is CSVVPGGVNTGELFF.

The chain uses TRBV7-2 and TRBJ1-1, with D possibly being TRBD1 (6 bases). The V end lost 3 bases, the J end lost 0 bases, and 11 bases lay between the germline ends. From germline, CDR1 is SGHTA and CDR2 FQGNSA. The CDR3 is made up of 15 amino acids. The CDR3 DNA follows: TGTGCCAGCAGCTTCCCTCAGGGGTTGAACACTGAAGCTTTCTTT. It specifies CASSFPQGLNTEAFF.

This clone was detected ten times or more. The chain couples TRBV7-8 to TRBJ2-2; D unclear. Germline V gene data show CDR1 as SGHVS and CDR2 as FQNEAQ. Trimming took off 5 bases at V and 0 bases at J, with 13 bases between the two ends. The CDR3 length is 16 residues. CDR3 coding DNA: TGTGCCAGCAGCCCACGGGCAGCCGCGAACACCGGGGAGCTGTTTTTT. It yields the protein CASSPRAAANTGELFF.

This chain links TRBV29-1 with TRBJ1-1; 7 nucleotides match TRBD1. Looked up from germline, CDR1 is SQVTM and CDR2 is ANQGSEA. Germline trimming cut 3 bases from V and 11 bases from J; bases unmatched to any gene: 12. The CDR3 loop spans 13 amino acids. Here the CDR3 reads CSVETDRRLPAFF. As DNA, the CDR3 is TGCAGCGTTGAGACGGACAGGCGGCTCCCCGCTTTCTTT.

Only a few counts were recorded for this clone. Here the CDR3 reads CSVGVRGQPQHF. Written as DNA, the CDR3 is TGCAGCGTTGGGGTTAGAGGACAGCCCCAGCATTTT. This chain uses TRBV29-1 with TRBJ1-5; D uncertain. Trimming took 4 bases from V and 7 from J, leaving 11 bases between them. CDR1 and CDR2 from the germline V gene are SQVTM and ANQGSEA. The CDR3 sequence is 12 residues long.

The chain couples TRBV25-1 to TRBJ1-2, with a tentative D call TRBD1 (5 bases). Trimming shortened V by 7 bases and J by 1 base, and 7 bases separated the two germline ends. The CDR3 length is 12 residues. Germline V gives CDR1 MGHDK, CDR2 SYGVNS. This chain's CDR3 is CASMQGNYGYTF. The CDR3 DNA is TGTGCCAGCATGCAGGGTAACTATGGCTACACCTTC.

This clone was seen only once. The chain links TRBV2 to TRBJ2-1; D is perhaps TRBD1 or TRBD2 (5 bases each). Per germline, CDR1 SNHLY and CDR2 FYNNEI. Trimming pared 2 bases from V and 4 bases from J, leaving 12 bases between. There are 15 residues in the CDR3. The CDR3 loop is CASSERGWGYNEQFF. DNA for the CDR3: TGTGCCAGCAGTGAACGCGGGTGGGGGTACAATGAGCAGTTCTTC.

The rearrangement joins TRBV7-9 to TRBJ1-2, with D unclear. Trimming removed 10 bases from V and 4 bases from J, with 16 bases in between. The CDR3 contains 13 residues. The germline gives CDR1 SEHNR, CDR2 FQNEAQ (reference sequence). CDR3 sequence (DNA): TGTGCCACCCGCCCCAGCACGGGCTATGGCTACACCTTC. Encoded protein: CATRPSTGYGYTF.

V usage is TRBV30 and J usage is TRBJ1-2; D is unclear. The V end was cut by 5 bases, the J end by 0 bases, with 16 bases between. The CDR3 totals 15 residues. Germline lookup yields CDR1 GTSNPN and CDR2 SVGIG (reference sequence). The CDR3 loop reads CAWGPPVATNYGYTF. DNA of the CDR3: TGTGCCTGGGGGCCCCCGGTAGCGACTAACTATGGCTACACCTTC.

This chain joins TRBV4-1 and TRBJ1-1, with no clear D. V was shortened by 0 bases and J by 8 bases, with 13 bases between the two germline ends. This CDR3 has 14 residues. The germline CDR1 and CDR2 sequences are MGHRA and YSYEKL. The DNA of the CDR3 is TGCGCCAGCAGCCAAGATGCCAAGGGCTTGGAAGCTTTCTTT. It codes for CASSQDAKGLEAFF.

The chain links TRBV5-1 to TRBJ1-6, with TRBD1 matching 10 bases. The length of the CDR3 is 13 residues. V shed 4 bases and J 8 bases; nucleotides not matched to a gene: 0. Germline-derived CDR1 and CDR2 are SGHRS and YFSETQ. The CDR3 loop is CASSGQGDSPLHF. The CDR3 bases are TGCGCCAGCAGCGGACAGGGGGATTCACCCCTCCACTTT.

This clone was observed a few times. V usage is TRBV29-1 and J usage is TRBJ2-7; D not certain. Between the trimmed V and J ends, which lost 5 bases and 2 bases, there was a span of 10 bases. The germline V gene has CDR1 SQVTM and CDR2 ANQGSEA. The CDR3 totals 12 residues. CDR3 DNA: TGCAGCGTTTCGCCGTCGACCTACGAGCAGTACTTC. It yields the protein CSVSPSTYEQYF.

As concerns this clone: Compared with germline, one end of the junction differs, possibly owing to a read error. CDR3 residues: CAIQVLSSGADVLTF. DNA for the CDR3: TGTGCCATCCAGGTCCTCAGCTCTGGGGCCGACGTCCTGACTTTC. The J gene is TRBJ2-6, the V gene TRBV6-6; D might be TRBD1 (5 bases). Germline V gives CDR1 MNHNY, CDR2 SVGAGI (reference sequence). The CDR3 contains 15 residues.

The genes are TRBV9 and TRBJ1-2; 7 bases fit TRBD1. CDR3 size: 14 residues. CDR1 SGDLS and CDR2 YYNGEE come from the germline V gene. Trimming at V came to 4 bases and at J to 3 bases, leaving 6 bases not matched to a gene. The CDR3 nucleotides read TGTGCCAGCAGCCCTCGGACAGGTGACTATGGCTACACCTTC. Translation gives CASSPRTGDYGYTF.

The J gene is TRBJ2-5, the V gene TRBV7-6; D perhaps matches TRBD2 (5 bases). The CDR3 consists of 15 residues. Per germline, CDR1 SGHVS and CDR2 FNYEAQ. V was clipped by 5 bases and J by 9 bases, with 22 bases between them. In nucleotides, the CDR3 is TGTGCCAGCAGCCTTCCCGGAGGTTGGCTCGGGGCCCAGTACTTC. Its protein is CASSLPGGWLGAQYF.

The CDR3 spells CASSDLAGQETQYF. The CDR3 coding sequence is TGCGCCAGCAGTGATCTAGCGGGGCAAGAGACCCAGTACTTC. The J gene is TRBJ2-5, the V gene TRBV10-2, with 9 bases fitting TRBD2. The CDR3 covers 14 residues. CDR1 and CDR2 from the germline V gene are WSHSY and SAAADI. The V gene end was trimmed by 3 bases and the J gene end by 2 bases; junction bases not matched to a gene: 1.

J is TRBJ1-1 and V is TRBV30; 7 nucleotides match TRBD1. The CDR3 loop spans 11 amino acids. CDR1 and CDR2 (germline): GTSNPN, SVGIG (reference sequence). The V gene end was trimmed by 4 bases and the J gene end by 12 bases; junction bases not matched to a gene: 8. The CDR3 loop is CAWMGQTTSFF. CDR3 nucleotide sequence: TGTGCCTGGATGGGACAGACAACTTCTTTCTTT.

This clone came up a few times. Here the CDR3 reads CASSYGTGVEQYF. CDR3 DNA: TGTGCCAGCAGTTACGGGACAGGGGTCGAGCAGTACTTC. The rearrangement joins TRBV6-5 to TRBJ2-7; 10 nucleotides line up with TRBD1. The CDR3 is 13 amino acids. The germline V gene encodes CDR1 MNHEY and CDR2 SVGAGI. V was clipped by 2 bases and J by 6 bases; unmatched bases: 1.

This clone was detected only a few times. The rearrangement joins TRBV29-1 to TRBJ2-5; D may be TRBD2 (6 bases). The CDR3 loop spans 16 amino acids. Trimming stripped 7 bases from V and 2 bases from J, with 23 bases between. Germline-derived CDR1 and CDR2 are SQVTM and ANQGSEA. CDR3 nucleotides: TGCAGCGCCGAGAGGAGTTTAGCGGATAGACAAGAGACCCAGTACTTC. Its translation: CSAERSLADRQETQYF.

The V and J genes are TRBV29-1 and TRBJ2-3, with a tentative D call TRBD1 (6 bases). The CDR3 is made up of 13 amino acids. The V end lost 0 bases, the J end lost 5 bases, and 9 bases lay between the germline ends. Germline lookup yields CDR1 SQVTM and CDR2 ANQGSEA. This chain's CDR3 is CSVEDQGKDTQYF. DNA of the CDR3: TGCAGCGTTGAAGACCAGGGGAAAGATACGCAGTATTTT.

The chain carries TRBV7-2 and TRBJ2-1, with 14 positions matching TRBD2. Germline CDR1 SGHTA, CDR2 FQGNSA. V lost 3 bases and J lost 5; bases outside the gene matches: 6. The CDR3 loop spans 17 amino acids. CDR3 DNA: TGTGCCAGCAGCTTCGGGACTAGCGGGGGCAGAAACAATGAGCAGTTCTTC. Protein sequence: CASSFGTSGGRNNEQFF.

This clone appeared a few times. This chain joins TRBV5-4 and TRBJ1-6; 10 nucleotides match TRBD1. Germline trimming cut 4 bases from V and 9 bases from J; bases unmatched to any gene: 10. Germline lookup yields CDR1 SGHNT and CDR2 YYREEE (reference sequence). This CDR3 is built from 16 residues. The DNA of the CDR3 is TGTGCCAGCAGCCCTGCTCCCGGGACAGGGGTTTCACCCCTCCACTTT. It codes for CASSPAPGTGVSPLHF.

This clone has only a few counts. The sample has other DNA sequences that encode this CDR3 too. The chain uses TRBV7-9 and TRBJ2-5; D unresolved. The CDR3 runs to 12 residues. Per germline, CDR1 SEHNR and CDR2 FQNEAQ (reference sequence). Trimming removed 3 bases at V and 1 base at J, with 3 bases between. CDR3 DNA sequence: TGTGCCAGCAGCTTCAGCCAAGAGACCCAGTACTTC. This translates into CASSFSQETQYF.